This TCR beta chain was documented in a study of OX40 agonist ivuxolimab in advanced cancers. The repertoire was sequenced with immunoSEQ multiplex PCR; TCRdb's copy has only in-frame clones and lacks some. Of under 100,000 clones listed, roughly 92% are singletons. V was clipped by 6 bases and J by 0 bases, with 11 bases between them. The germline CDR1 and CDR2 sequences are LNHDA and SQIVND (reference sequence). The CDR3 has 14 residues. The clonotype originates from an adult with an advanced solid tumor such as melanoma, head and neck, liver or kidney cancer. The sequencing here drew on CD4+ or CD8+ T cells sorted from blood, taken in a trial of the OX40 agonist ivuxolimab. This sequence joins TRBV19 and TRBJ1-1; weak D call: TRBD1 (5 bases). The chain's CDR3 is CASRAGTVNTEAFF. The DNA of the CDR3 is TGTGCCAGTAGGGCAGGGACGGTGAACACTGAAGCTTTCTTT.